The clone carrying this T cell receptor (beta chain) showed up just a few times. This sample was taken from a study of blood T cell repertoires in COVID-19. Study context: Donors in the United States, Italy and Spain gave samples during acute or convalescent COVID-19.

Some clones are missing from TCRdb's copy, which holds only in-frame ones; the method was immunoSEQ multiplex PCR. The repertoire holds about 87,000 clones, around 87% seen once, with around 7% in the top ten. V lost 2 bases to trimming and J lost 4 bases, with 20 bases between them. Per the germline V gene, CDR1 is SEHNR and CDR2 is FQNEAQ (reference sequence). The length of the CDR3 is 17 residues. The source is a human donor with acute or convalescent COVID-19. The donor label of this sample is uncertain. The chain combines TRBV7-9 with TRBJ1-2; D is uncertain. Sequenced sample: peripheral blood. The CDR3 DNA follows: TGTGCCAGCAGCTTACCCCCTCCCTACCGCCTCGGCTATGGCTACACCTTC. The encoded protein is CASSLPPPYRLGYGYTF.